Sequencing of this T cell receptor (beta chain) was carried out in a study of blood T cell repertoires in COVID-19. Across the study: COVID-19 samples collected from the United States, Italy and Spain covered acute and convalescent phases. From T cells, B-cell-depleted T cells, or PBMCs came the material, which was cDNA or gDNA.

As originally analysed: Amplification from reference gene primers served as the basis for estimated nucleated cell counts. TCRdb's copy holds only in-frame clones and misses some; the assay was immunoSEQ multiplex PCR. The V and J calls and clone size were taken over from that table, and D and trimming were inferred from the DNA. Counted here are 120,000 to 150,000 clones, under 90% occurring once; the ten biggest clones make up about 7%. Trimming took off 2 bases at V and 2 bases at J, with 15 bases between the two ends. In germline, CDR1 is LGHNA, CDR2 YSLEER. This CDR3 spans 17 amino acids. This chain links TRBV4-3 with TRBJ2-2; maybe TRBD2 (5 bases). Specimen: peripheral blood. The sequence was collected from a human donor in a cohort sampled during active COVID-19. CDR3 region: CASSQSADYLNTGELFF. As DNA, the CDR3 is TGCGCCAGCAGCCAAAGTGCCGACTATCTCAACACCGGGGAGCTGTTTTTT.